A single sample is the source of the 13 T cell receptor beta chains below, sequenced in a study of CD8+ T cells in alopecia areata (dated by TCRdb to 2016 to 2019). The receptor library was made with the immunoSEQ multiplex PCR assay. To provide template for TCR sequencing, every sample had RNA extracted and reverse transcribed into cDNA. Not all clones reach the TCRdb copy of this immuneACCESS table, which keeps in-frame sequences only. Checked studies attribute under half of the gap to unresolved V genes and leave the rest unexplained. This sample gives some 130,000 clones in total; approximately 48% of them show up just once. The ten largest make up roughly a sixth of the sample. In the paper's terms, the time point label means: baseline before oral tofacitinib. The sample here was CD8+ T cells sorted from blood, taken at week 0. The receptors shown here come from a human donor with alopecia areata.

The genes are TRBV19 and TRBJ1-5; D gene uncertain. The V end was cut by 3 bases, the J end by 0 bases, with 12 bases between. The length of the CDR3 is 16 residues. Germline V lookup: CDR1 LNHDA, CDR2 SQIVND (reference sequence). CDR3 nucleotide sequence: TGTGCCAGTAGTATCCGGCATATCGATAGCAATCAGCCCCAGCATTTT. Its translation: CASSIRHIDSNQPQHF.

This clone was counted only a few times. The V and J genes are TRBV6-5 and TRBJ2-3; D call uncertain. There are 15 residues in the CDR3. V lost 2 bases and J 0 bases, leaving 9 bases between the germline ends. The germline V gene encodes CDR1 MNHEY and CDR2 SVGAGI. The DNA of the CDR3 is TGTGCCAGCAGTTACGGAACGACTAGCACAGATACGCAGTATTTT. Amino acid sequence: CASSYGTTSTDTQYF.

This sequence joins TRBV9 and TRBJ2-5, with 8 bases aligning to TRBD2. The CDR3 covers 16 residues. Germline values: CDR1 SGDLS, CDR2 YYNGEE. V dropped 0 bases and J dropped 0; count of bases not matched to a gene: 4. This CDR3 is CASSVAAGGNQETQYF. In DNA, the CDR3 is TGTGCCAGCAGCGTAGCTGCGGGGGGCAACCAAGAGACCCAGTACTTC.

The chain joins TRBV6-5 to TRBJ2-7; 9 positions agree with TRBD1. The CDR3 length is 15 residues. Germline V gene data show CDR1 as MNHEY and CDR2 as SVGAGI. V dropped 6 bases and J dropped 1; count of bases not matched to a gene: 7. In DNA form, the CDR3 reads TGTGCCAGCAGCAAAGGGGACAGGGTTTCCTACGAGCAGTACTTC. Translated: CASSKGDRVSYEQYF.

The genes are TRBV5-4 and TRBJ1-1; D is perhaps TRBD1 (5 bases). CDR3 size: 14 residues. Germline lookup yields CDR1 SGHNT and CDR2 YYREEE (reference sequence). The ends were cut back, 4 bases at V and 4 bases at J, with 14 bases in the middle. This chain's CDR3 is CASSPSGGGTEAFF. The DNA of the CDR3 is TGTGCCAGCAGCCCTTCCGGGGGAGGCACTGAAGCTTTCTTT.

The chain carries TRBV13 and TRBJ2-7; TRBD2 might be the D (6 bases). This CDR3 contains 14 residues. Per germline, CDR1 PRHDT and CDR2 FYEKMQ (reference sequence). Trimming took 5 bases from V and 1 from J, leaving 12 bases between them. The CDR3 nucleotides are TGTGCCAGCAGCGAGGAGGGAGTTTCCTACGAGCAGTACTTC. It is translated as CASSEEGVSYEQYF.

The CDR3 region has the DNA TGCGCCAGCAGCCAAGTACTACAGGGGGCAGAGACCCAGTACTTC. Its translation is CASSQVLQGAETQYF. The V and J genes are TRBV4-1 and TRBJ2-5; 9 nucleotides align to TRBD1. Germline V gene lookup returns CDR1 MGHRA and CDR2 YSYEKL. The CDR3 runs 15 residues. The ends lost 1 base at V and 4 bases at J; junction bases unmatched: 4.

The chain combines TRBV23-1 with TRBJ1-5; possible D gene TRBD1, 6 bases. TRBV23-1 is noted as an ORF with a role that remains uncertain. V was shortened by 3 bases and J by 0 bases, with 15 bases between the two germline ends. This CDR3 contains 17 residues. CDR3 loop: CASSHTRGDYSNQPQHF. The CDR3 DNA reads TGCGCCAGCAGTCATACAAGGGGGGATTATAGCAATCAGCCCCAGCATTTT.

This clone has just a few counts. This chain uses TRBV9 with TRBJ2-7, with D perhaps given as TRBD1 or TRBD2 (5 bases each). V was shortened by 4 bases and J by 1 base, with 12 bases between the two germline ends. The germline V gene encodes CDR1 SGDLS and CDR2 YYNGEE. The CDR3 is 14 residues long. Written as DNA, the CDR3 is TGTGCCAGCAGCCCGGGGCTTGGATCCTACGAGCAGTACTTC. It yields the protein CASSPGLGSYEQYF. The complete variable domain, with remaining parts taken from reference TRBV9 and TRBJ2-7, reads DSGVTQTPKHLITATGQRVTLRCSPRSGDLSVYWYQQSLDQGLQFLIQYYNGEERAKGNILERFSAQQFPDLHSELNLSSLELGDSALYFCASSPGLGSYEQYFGPGTRLTVT.

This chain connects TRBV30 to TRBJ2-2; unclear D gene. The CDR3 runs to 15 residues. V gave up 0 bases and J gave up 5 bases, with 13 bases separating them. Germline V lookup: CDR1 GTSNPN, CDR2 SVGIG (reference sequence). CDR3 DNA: TGTGCCTGGAGTGTCTGGCAGCCCGGGACCGGGGAGCTGTTTTTT. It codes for CAWSVWQPGTGELFF.

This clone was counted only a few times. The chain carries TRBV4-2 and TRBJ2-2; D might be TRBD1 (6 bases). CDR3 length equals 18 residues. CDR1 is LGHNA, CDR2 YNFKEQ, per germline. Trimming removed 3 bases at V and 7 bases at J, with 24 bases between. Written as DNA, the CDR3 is TGTGCCAGCAGCCATCCCAAAGTCCCCCGCAGGGGCCACGGGGAGCTGTTTTTT. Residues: CASSHPKVPRRGHGELFF.

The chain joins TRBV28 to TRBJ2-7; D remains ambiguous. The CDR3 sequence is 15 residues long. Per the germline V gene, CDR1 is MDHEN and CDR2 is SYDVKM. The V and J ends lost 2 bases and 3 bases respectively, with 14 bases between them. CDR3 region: CASSLGRTTVYEQYF. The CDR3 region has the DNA TGTGCCAGCAGTTTAGGTAGGACCACCGTCTACGAGCAGTACTTC.

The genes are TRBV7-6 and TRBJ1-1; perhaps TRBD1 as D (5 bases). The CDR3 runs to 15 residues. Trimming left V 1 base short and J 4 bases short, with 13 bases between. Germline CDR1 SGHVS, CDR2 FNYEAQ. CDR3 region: CASSLDNGAVTEAFF. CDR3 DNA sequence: TGTGCCAGCAGCTTAGATAACGGGGCAGTCACTGAAGCTTTCTTT.